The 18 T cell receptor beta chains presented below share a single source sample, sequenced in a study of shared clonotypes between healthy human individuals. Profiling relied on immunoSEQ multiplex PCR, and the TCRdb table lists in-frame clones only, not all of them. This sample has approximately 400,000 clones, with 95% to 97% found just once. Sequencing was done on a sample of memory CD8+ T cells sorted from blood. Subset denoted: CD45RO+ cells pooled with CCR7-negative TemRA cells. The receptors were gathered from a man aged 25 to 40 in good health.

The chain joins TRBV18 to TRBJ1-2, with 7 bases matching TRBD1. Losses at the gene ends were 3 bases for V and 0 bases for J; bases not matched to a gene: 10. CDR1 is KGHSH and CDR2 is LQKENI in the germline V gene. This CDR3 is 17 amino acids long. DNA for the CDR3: TGTGCCAGCTCACCCGTGACAGGGACCGCGCCTAACTATGGCTACACCTTC. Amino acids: CASSPVTGTAPNYGYTF.

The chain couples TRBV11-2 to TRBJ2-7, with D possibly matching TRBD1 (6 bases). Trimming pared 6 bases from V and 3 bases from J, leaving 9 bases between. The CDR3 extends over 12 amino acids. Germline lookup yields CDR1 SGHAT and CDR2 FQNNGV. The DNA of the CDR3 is TGTGCCAGCAGTACAGGGTTCTACGAGCAGTACTTC. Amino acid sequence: CASSTGFYEQYF.

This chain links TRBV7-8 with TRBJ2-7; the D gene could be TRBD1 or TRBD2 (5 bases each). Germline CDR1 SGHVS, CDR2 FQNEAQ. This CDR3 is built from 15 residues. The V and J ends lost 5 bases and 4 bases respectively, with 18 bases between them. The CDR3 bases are TGTGCCAGCAGCCCGAAGTGGGGGACCCAATACGAGCAGTACTTC. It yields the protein CASSPKWGTQYEQYF.

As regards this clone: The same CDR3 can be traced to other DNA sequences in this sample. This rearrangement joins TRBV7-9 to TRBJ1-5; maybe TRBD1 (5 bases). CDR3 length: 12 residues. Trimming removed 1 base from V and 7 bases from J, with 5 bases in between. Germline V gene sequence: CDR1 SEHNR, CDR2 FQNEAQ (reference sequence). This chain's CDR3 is CASSLGGQPQHF. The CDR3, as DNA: TGTGCCAGCAGCTTAGGGGGGCAGCCCCAGCATTTT.

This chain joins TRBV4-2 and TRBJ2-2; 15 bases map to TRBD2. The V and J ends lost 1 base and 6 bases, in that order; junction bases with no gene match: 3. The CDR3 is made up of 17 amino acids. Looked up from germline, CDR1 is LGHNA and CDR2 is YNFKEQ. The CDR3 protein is CASSQGGLAGGSGELFF. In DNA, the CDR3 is TGTGCCAGCAGCCAAGGGGGACTAGCGGGAGGCTCCGGGGAGCTGTTTTTT.

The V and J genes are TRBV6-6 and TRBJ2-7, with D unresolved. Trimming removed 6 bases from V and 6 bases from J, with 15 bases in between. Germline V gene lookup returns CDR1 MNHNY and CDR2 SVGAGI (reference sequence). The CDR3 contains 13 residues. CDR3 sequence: CASRLRVFGEQYF. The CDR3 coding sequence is TGTGCCAGCAGGTTACGGGTCTTCGGCGAGCAGTACTTC.

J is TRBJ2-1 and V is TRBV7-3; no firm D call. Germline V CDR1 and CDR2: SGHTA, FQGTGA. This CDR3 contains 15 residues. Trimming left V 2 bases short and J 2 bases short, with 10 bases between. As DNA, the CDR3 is TGTGCCAGCAGCTTATTAGGCGGTCCCTACAATGAGCAGTTCTTC. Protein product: CASSLLGGPYNEQFF.

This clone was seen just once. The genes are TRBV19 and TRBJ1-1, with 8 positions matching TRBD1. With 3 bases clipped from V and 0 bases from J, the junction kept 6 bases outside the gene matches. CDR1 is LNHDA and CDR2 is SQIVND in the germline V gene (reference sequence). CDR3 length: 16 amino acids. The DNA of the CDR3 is TGTGCCAGTAGTATCCTTCAGGGGGCTATGAACACTGAAGCTTTCTTT. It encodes CASSILQGAMNTEAFF.

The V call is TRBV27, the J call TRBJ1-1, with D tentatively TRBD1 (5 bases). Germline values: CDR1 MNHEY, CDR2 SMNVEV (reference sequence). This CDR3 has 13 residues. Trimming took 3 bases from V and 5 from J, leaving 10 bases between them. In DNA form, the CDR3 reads TGTGCCAGCAGTTTCAACAGGAAGACTGAAGCTTTCTTT. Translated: CASSFNRKTEAFF.

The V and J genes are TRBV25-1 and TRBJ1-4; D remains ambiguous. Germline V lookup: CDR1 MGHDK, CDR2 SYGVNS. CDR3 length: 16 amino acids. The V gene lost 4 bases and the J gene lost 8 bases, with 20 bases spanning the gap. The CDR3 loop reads CASSVASGGFGEKLFF. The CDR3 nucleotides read TGTGCCAGCAGTGTAGCTAGTGGTGGGTTCGGGGAAAAACTGTTTTTT.

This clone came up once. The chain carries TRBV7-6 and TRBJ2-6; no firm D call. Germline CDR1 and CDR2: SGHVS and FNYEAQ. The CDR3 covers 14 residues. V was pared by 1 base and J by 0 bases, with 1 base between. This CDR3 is CASSLDSGANVLTF. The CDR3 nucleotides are TGTGCCAGCAGCTTAGACTCTGGGGCCAACGTCCTGACTTTC.

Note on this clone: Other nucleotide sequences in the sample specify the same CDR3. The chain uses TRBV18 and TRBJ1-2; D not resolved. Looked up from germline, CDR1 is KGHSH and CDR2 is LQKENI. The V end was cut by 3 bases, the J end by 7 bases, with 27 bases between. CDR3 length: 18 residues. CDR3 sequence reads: CASSPTSASVTAAGGYTF. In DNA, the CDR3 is TGTGCCAGCTCACCGACATCGGCCTCAGTTACTGCGGCTGGTGGCTACACCTTC.

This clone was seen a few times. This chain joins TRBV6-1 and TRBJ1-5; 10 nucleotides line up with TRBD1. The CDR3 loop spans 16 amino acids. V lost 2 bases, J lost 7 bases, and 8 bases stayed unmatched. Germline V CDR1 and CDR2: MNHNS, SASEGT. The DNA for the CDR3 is TGTGCCAGCAGTGAACCCCGACAGGGGGCAAAGCAGCCCCAGCATTTT. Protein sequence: CASSEPRQGAKQPQHF.

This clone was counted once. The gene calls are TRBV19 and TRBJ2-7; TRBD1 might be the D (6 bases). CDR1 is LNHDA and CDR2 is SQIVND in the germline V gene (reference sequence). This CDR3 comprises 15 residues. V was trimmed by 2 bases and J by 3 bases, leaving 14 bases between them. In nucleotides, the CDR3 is TGTGCCAGTAGTATAAAGGGGCAGGGGATCTACGAGCAGTACTTC. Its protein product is CASSIKGQGIYEQYF.

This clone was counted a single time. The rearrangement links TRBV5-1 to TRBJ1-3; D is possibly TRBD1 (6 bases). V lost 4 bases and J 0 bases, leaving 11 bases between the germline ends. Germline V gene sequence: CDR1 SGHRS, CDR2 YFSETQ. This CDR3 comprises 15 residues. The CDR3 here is CASSATGTSGNTIYF. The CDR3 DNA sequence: TGCGCCAGCAGCGCGACAGGTACCTCTGGAAACACCATATATTTT.

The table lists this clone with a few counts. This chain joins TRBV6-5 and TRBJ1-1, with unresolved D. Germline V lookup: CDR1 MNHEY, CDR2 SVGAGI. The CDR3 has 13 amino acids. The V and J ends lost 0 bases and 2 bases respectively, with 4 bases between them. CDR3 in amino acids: CASSYSTNTEAFF. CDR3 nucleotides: TGTGCCAGCAGTTACTCGACAAACACTGAAGCTTTCTTT.

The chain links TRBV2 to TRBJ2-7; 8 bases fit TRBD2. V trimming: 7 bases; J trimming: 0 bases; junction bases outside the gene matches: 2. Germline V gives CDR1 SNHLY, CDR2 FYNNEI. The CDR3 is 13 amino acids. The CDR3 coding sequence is TGTGCCAGCAAAACTAGCGGCTCCTACGAGCAGTACTTC. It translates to CASKTSGSYEQYF.

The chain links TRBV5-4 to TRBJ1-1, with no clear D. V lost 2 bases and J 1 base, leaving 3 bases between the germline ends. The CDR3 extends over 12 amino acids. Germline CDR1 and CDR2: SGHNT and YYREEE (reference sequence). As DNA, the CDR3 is TGTGCCAGCAGCTTCCCGAACACTGAAGCTTTCTTT. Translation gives CASSFPNTEAFF.